This entry describes one T cell receptor beta chain. Profiled with immunoSEQ multiplex PCR; TCRdb holds only in-frame clones, not every one. The sample contains about 310,000 clones, 80% to 90% of which appear only once. This entry belongs to a study of blood T cell repertoires in COVID-19. The germline V gene encodes CDR1 SGHAT and CDR2 FQNNGV. V lost 4 bases and J lost 2, with 14 bases in between. The CDR3 contains 15 residues. The rearrangement joins TRBV11-2 to TRBJ2-5, with a possible D match to TRBD2 (7 bases). The clonotype originates from a woman aged 45-65 years who had recovered from COVID-19. Sequencing was done on a sample of peripheral blood. For the CDR3, the DNA is TGTGCCAGCAGCTCAGACGGGGGGCCTCAAGAGACCCAGTACTTC. Amino acid sequence: CASSSDGGPQETQYF.